This TCR beta chain came from a study of identical twins. Study-wide results and caveats: Twin-shared out-of-frame alpha sequences showed excess low generation probability.

This clonotype was seen only a few times. Its antigen is unknown. The CDR3 length is 15 residues. Trimming stripped 5 bases from V and 3 bases from J, with 13 bases between. Per germline, CDR1 MGHRA and CDR2 YSYEKL. The authors used template switching to add a universal primer site and gave cDNA unique molecular identifiers. TCRdb called the 5' RACE reads again in MiXCR, with one record for every CDR3 protein. Altogether 1,800,000 or so distinct CDR3 sequences are present, 25% to 35% being singletons, with the ten largest covering around 0.3%. Sequencing used cord blood. This chain uses TRBV4-1 with TRBJ2-2, with D possibly TRBD2 on 6 matching bases. The clonotype originates from a newborn girl in good health. The CDR3 region is CASSTQPGDTGELFF. The DNA for the CDR3 is TGCGCCAGCAGCACCCAGCCGGGGGACACCGGGGAGCTGTTTTTT.